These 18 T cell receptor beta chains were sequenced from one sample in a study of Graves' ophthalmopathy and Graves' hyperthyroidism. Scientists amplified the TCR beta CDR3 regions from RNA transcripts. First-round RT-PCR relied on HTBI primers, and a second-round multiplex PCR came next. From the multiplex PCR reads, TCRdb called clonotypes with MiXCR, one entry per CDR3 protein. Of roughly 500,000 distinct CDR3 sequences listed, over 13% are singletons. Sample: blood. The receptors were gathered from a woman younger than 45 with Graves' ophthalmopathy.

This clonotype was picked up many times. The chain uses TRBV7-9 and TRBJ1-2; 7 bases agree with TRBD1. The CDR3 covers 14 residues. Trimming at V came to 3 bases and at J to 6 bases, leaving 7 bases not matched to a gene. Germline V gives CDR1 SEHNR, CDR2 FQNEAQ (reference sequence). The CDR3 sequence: CASSFWDRRDGYTF. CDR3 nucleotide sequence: TGTGCCAGCAGCTTTTGGGACAGACGGGATGGCTACACCTTC. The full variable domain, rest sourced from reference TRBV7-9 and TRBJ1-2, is DTGVSQNPRHKITKRGQNVTFRCDPISEHNRLYWYRQTLGQGPEFLTYFQNEAQLEKSRLLSDRFSAERPKGSFSTLEIQRTEQGDSAMYLCASSFWDRRDGYTFGSGTRLTVV.

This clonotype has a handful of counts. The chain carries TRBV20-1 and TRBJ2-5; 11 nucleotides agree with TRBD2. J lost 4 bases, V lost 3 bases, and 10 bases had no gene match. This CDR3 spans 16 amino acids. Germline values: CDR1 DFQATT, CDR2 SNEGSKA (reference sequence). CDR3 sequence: CSASFLAGGHGETQYF. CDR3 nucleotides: TGCAGTGCTAGCTTCCTAGCGGGGGGCCACGGAGAGACCCAGTACTTC.

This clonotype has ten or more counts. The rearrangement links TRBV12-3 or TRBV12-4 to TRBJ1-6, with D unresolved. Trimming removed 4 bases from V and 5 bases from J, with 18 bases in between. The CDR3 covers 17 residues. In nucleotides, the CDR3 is TGTGCCAGCAGTTCGAGGGAATCGGTGTGGGATAATTCACCCCTCCACTTT. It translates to CASSSRESVWDNSPLHF.

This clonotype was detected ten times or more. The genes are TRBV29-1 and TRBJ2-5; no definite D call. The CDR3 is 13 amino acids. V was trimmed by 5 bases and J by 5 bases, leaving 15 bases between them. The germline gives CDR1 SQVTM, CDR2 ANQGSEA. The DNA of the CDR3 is TGCAGCGTTTCGGCCCATCCAGACGAGACCCAGTACTTC. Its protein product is CSVSAHPDETQYF.

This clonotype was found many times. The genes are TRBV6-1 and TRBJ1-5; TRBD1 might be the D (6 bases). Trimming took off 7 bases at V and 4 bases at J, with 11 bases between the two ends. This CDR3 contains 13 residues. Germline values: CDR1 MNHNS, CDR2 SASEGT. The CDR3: CASTRDTNQPQHF. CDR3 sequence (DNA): TGTGCCAGCACCCGGGACACAAATCAGCCCCAGCATTTT.

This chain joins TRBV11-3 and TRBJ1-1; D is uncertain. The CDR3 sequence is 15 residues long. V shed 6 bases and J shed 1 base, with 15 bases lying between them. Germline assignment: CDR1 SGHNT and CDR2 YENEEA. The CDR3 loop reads CASSEKWAWNTEAFF. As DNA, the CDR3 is TGTGCCAGCAGTGAGAAGTGGGCGTGGAACACTGAAGCTTTCTTT.

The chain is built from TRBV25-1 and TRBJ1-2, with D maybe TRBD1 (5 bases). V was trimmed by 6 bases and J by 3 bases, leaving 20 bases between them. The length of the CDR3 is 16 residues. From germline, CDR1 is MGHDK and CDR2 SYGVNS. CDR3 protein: CASRGLTSGTDYGYTF. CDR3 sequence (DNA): TGTGCCAGCAGGGGATTAACTTCCGGGACGGACTATGGCTACACCTTC.

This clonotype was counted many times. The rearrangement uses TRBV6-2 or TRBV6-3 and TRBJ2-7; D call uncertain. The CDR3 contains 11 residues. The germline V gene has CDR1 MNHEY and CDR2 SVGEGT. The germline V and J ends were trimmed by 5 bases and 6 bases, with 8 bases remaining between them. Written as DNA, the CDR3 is TGTGCCAGCAGTCACCCTCTCGAGCAGTACTTC. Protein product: CASSHPLEQYF.

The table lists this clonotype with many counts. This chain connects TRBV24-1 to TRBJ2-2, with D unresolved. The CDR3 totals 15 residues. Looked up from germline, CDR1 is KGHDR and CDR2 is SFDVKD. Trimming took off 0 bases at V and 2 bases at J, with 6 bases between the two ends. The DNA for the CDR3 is TGTGCCACCAGTGATTTGCACACCAACACCGGGGAGCTGTTTTTT. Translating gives CATSDLHTNTGELFF.

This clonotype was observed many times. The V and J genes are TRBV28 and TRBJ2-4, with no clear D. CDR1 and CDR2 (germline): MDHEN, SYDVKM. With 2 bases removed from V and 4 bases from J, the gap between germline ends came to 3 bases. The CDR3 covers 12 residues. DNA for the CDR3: TGTGCCAGCAGTTTAAGTAAAAACATTCAGTACTTC. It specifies CASSLSKNIQYF.

CDR3 in DNA: TGTGCCAGCAGGTCAGGACACTCTGGAAACACCATATATTTT. Residues: CASRSGHSGNTIYF. V gene TRBV12-3 or TRBV12-4 combines with J gene TRBJ1-3, with TRBD1 as a possible D gene (5 bases). Trimming took 6 bases from V and 0 from J, leaving 9 bases between them. This CDR3 spans 14 amino acids.

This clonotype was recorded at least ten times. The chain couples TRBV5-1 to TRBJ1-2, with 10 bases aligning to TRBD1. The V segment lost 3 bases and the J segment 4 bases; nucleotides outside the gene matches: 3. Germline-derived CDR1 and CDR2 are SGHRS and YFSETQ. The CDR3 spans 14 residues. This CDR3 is CASSWDRGAYGYTF. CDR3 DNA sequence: TGCGCCAGCAGCTGGGACAGGGGAGCCTATGGCTACACCTTC.

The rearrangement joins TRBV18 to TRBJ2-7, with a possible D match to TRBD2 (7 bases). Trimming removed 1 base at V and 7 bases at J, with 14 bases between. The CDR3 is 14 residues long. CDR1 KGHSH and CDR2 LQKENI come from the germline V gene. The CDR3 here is CASSPLPGEGEQYF. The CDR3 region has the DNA TGTGCCAGCTCACCACTTCCAGGGGAGGGGGAGCAGTACTTC.

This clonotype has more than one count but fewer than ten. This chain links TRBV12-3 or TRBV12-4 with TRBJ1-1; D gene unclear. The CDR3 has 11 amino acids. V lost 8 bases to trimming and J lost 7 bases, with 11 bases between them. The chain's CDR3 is CASGLRLEAFF. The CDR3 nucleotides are TGTGCCAGCGGCTTGAGGCTTGAAGCTTTCTTT.

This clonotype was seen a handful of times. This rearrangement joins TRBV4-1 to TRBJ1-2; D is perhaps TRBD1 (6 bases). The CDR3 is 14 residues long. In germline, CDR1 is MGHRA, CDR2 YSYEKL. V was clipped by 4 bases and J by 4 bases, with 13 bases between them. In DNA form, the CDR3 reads TGCGCCAGCAGCCTGGACAGCTCCGCCTATGGCTACACCTTC. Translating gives CASSLDSSAYGYTF.

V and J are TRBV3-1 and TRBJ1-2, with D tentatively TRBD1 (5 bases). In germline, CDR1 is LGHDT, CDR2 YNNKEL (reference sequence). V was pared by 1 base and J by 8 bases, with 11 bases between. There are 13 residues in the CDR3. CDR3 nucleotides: TGTGCCAGCAGCCAAGCGCGGGGGAACGGCTACACCTTC. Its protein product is CASSQARGNGYTF. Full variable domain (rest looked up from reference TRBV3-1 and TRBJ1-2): DTAVSQTPKYLVTQMGNDKSIKCEQNLGHDTMYWYKQDSKKFLKIMFSYNNKELIINETVPNRFSPKSPDKAHLNLHINSLELGDSAVYFCASSQARGNGYTFGSGTRLTVV.

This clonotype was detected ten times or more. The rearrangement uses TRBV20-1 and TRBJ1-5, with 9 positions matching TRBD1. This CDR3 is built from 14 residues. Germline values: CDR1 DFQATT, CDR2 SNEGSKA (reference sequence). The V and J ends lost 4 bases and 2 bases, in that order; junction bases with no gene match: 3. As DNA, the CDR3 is TGCAGTGCTAAACAGGGGGCGGGCAATCAGCCCCAGCATTTT. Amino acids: CSAKQGAGNQPQHF.

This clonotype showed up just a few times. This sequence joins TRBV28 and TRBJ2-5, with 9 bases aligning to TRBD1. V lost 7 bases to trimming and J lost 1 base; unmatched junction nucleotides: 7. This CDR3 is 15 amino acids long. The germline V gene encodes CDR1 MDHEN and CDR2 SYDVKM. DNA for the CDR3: TGTGCCAGCAAGCTGGGACAGGGAACCCAAGAGACCCAGTACTTC. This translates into CASKLGQGTQETQYF.